This T cell receptor (beta chain) was identified during a study of cytomegalovirus exposure and HLA in healthy donors. Study-wide results and limits: In an earlier analysis, most TCR beta V segments were productive about 87% or about 30% of the time.

The CDR3 contains 15 residues. Unmatched junction bases numbered 4, after V lost 4 bases and J lost 4 bases. CDR1 and CDR2 (germline): LNHDA, SQIVND (reference sequence). With regard to this clone: Antigen specificity is unknown.

In the PCR, 60 Vbeta and 13 Jbeta primers were used. Using immunoSEQ multiplex PCR, the repertoire was profiled, and TCRdb retains in-frame clones only, with some absent. Of roughly 130,000 clones listed, approximately 80% are singletons. Sequencing was done on a sample of PBMCs. The TCR was taken from a male donor in good health and CMV-seronegative. This chain connects TRBV19 to TRBJ1-5, with TRBD1 identical over 10 bases. The CDR3 spells CASSTPDRGNQPQHF. The CDR3 DNA follows: TGTGCCAGTAGTACCCCGGACAGGGGGAATCAGCCCCAGCATTTT.